The T cell receptor beta chain under discussion was sequenced for a study of T-cell memory formation after mild COVID-19. TCRdb ran MiXCR on the 5' RACE reads and lists one entry per CDR3 protein. The sample yields tens of thousands of distinct CDR3 sequences, 16% seen once. Trimming cost V 4 bases and J 3 bases, with 15 bases left between them. The CDR3 consists of 15 residues. CDR1 and CDR2 from the germline V gene are LGHDT and YNNKEL (reference sequence). The sequencing input was PBMCs or a T cell subset sorted from them (not recorded which). The receptor's source is an adult woman who had mild COVID-19 (a few samples of this study predate the infection). Cell type and time point are not known. The genes are TRBV3-1 and TRBJ1-2; no firm D call. CDR3 DNA sequence: TGTGCCAGCAGCCCGGAGCTGGGGTCCTACTATGGCTACACCTTC. Protein product: CASSPELGSYYGYTF.